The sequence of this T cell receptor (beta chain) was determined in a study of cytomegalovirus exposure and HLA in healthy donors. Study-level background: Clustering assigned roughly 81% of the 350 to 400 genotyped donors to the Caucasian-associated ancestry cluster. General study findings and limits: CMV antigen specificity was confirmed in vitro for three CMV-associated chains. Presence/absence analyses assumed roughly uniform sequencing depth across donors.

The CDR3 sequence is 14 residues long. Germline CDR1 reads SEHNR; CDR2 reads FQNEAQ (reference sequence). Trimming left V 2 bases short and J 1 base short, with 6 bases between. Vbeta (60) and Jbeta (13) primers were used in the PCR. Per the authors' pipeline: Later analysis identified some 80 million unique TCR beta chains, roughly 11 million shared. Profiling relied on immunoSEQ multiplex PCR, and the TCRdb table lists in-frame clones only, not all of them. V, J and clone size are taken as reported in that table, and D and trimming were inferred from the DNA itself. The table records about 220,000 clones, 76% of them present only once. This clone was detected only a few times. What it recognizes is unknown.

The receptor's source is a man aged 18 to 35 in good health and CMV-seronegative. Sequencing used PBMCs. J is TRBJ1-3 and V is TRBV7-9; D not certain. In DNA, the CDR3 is TGTGCCAGCAGCTTACGAGGGTCTGGAAACACCATATATTTT. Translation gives CASSLRGSGNTIYF.